Below, one T cell receptor (beta chain) is given with its context. Trimming cost V 6 bases and J 5 bases; bases outside gene matches: 18. The CDR3 length is 17 residues. Germline assignment: CDR1 KGHSH and CDR2 LQKENI. These data belong to a study of blood T cell repertoires in COVID-19. The overall study: Material from acute and convalescent COVID-19 was sourced from the United States, Italy and Spain.

In the authors' methods: By means of reference gene primer amplification, nucleated cell counts were estimated. Repertoires were generated with immunoSEQ multiplex PCR, while TCRdb's copy carries only in-frame clones and drops some. V, J and clone size were drawn from that table, and D and trimming were deduced from the DNA. The sample includes about 210,000 clones, roughly 85% of them seen just once. The TCR sequence derives from a woman aged 80 or over with acute or convalescent COVID-19. The rearrangement uses TRBV18 and TRBJ1-1; 7 bases map to TRBD1. Input material: peripheral blood. In nucleotides, the CDR3 is TGTGCCAGCTCCCCTTACTACTCTAACAGGGGTGGAACTGAAGCTTTCTTT. Translated, it gives CASSPYYSNRGGTEAFF.